This T cell receptor (beta chain) was sequenced for a study of shared clonotypes between healthy human individuals. V lost 4 bases, J lost 5 bases, and 7 bases lay in between. The CDR3 covers 12 residues. Germline CDR1 and CDR2: SGDLS and YYNGEE. Measured with immunoSEQ multiplex PCR; TCRdb has only the in-frame clones, and not every one. Among about 470,000 clones, roughly 77% were seen once, and the ten largest hold roughly 13%. The TCR sequence derives from a woman between 40 and 50 years old in good health. Some clones in this sample may be carry-over from other donors' samples. The specimen sequenced was PBMCs. The genes are TRBV9 and TRBJ2-1; D remains unclear. CDR3: CASSTDNNEQFF. The CDR3 DNA reads TGTGCCAGCAGCACCGATAACAATGAGCAGTTCTTC.